This T cell receptor beta chain was obtained from a study of blood T cells in healthy people across ages. General observations from the study: One million T cells yielded diversity estimates that were considered underestimates. Relative to aged donors, long-lived donors carried more naive CD4+ cells and displayed higher diversity. In older individuals, TCR beta diversity per million T cells was lower, falling roughly linearly with age.

This clonotype was recorded a few times. Antigen unknown. The second PCR ran roughly 6 to 11 cycles with a sample-barcoded 5' primer and J-beta primers. TCRdb itself ran the 5' RACE reads through MiXCR, one entry per CDR3 protein. Of 1.2 million to 1.5 million distinct CDR3 sequences listed, roughly 59% are singletons. Germline V gene lookup returns CDR1 SQVTM and CDR2 ANQGSEA. The V end was cut by 3 bases, the J end by 4 bases, with 14 bases between. The CDR3 contains 14 residues. The sequence was obtained from a man aged 18 to 30 in good health. Sequencing input: blood. The chain carries TRBV29-1 and TRBJ2-3, with D possibly matching TRBD2 (6 bases). CDR3 amino acids: CSVESAPGADTQYF. In DNA, the CDR3 is TGCAGCGTTGAGAGTGCTCCGGGGGCAGATACGCAGTATTTT.